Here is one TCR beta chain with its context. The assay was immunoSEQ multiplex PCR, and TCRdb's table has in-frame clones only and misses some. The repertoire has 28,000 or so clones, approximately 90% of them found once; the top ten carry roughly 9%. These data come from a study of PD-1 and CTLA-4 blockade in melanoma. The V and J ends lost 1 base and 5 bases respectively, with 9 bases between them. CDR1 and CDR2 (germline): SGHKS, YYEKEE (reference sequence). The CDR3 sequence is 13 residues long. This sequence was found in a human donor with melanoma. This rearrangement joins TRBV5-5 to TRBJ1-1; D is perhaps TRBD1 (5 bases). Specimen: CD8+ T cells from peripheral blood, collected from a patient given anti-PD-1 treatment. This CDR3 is CASSLWGGTEAFF. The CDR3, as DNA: TGTGCCAGCAGCTTGTGGGGCGGGACTGAAGCTTTCTTT.